This T cell receptor beta chain appears in the sequencing data of a study of Graves' ophthalmopathy and Graves' hyperthyroidism (dated by TCRdb to 2016 to 2019). About the full investigation: Peripheral blood samples were taken at the time of initial diagnosis, before any treatment was given. The approximately 100 discovery patients were divided at random into training and test sets in a 7:3 ratio. In total, under 150 blood samples were TCR-sequenced: 40 to 45 ophthalmopathy, under 80 hyperthyroidism and about 17 hyperthyroidism-to-ophthalmopathy patients. TCR beta repertoire signatures were used to distinguish Graves' ophthalmopathy from Graves' hyperthyroidism and to predict progression to ophthalmopathy. T-cell repertoires of thyroid tissue and blood were compared in about six hyperthyroidism patients. To explore V-J signatures that separate ophthalmopathy from hyperthyroidism, a discovery set of approximately 100 patients was enrolled, consisting of about 45 with ophthalmopathy and about 60 with stable hyperthyroidism. Once sampling was done, hyperthyroidism patients were given methimazole at a starting dose of 30 mg daily, while ophthalmopathy patients were given high-dose intravenous methylprednisolone. An independent validation cohort was composed of approximately 18 hyperthyroidism patients and 17 patients who later progressed from hyperthyroidism to ophthalmopathy. What the study reported, not specific to this receptor: Sample size was not statistically predetermined, and group allocation was not concealed from the investigators. Most of the expanded thyroid clonotypes with a frequency above 0.001 were also detected in blood, and it was suggested that the thyroid immune response may be reflected by blood repertoires. In validation, the model predicted ophthalmopathy progression with about 70% sensitivity and approximately 72% specificity; more than ten predicted patients were CT-confirmed with GO in a median of approximately six months. The 13-signature model separated ophthalmopathy from stable hyperthyroidism with roughly 88% sensitivity and about 84% specificity in cross-validation, and 80%/75% in the test set.

The ophthalmopathy patients had moderately to severely active disease, with a Clinical Activity Score of 3 or higher, a NOSPECS grade of 4 or higher, and a disease duration of less than 3 months. Patients with other autoimmune diseases, uncontrolled infections, pregnancy or lactation were excluded from the study. Clinical symptoms, serum thyroxine, TRAb, thyroid ultrasound and orbital computed tomography formed the basis of the diagnosis. Using Ficoll-Paque density gradient centrifugation, PBMCs were isolated from about 9.2 ml of fresh peripheral blood. Total RNA was extracted with Trizol reagent and quality-checked on an Agilent 2100 Bioanalyzer. Germline trimming amounts to 4 bases on V and 0 bases on J, with 6 as the count of junction bases outside the gene matches. Per the germline V gene, MNHEY is the CDR1 and SVGEGT is the CDR2. Its CDR3 holds 16 amino acids, cysteine through phenylalanine. Kept here is only the CDR3 DNA, which spans 48 bases and is read in frame from base 1.

To note about this clonotype: Its antigen remains undetermined. Per-base quality was not reported, and no clone a single base away is much larger than it.

For repertoire sequencing, the TCR beta CDR3 regions were amplified from RNA transcripts. The first round of RT-PCR was done with HTBI primers and the Qiagen OneStep RT-PCR kit, and was followed by a second round of multiplex PCR, then size selection and purification. Libraries were sequenced paired-end with 100 bp reads on an Illumina HiSeq2000. From the authors' description of their analysis: SOAPnuke was used to process the reads, throwing out any read that had adapters, had uncalled bases, had a mean Phred below 15, or lacked an exact constant-primer or identifier match. COPE v1.2.5 was used to merge high-quality paired reads. Each unique nucleotide sequence was treated as a clonotype, and MiTCR v1.1 was used to align the clonotypes to the IMGT TRB V, D and J references. The analysis was limited to V-J combinations with a frequency above 0.0001, which together covered about 99% of the repertoires. For each V-J combination, a TCR clonal expansion and chaos score was defined as the ratio of F50 clonal expansion to chaos observed in the TCRdist matrix. Welch's t-statistics and random forest were used to reduce the features to about 12 V-J combinations, which were then used as input to a naive Bayes classifier. Thyroid-blood repertoire similarity was quantified with the Morisita-Horn index. TCRdb ran its own pipeline on the public reads, namely fastp trimming at Q25 and MiXCR clone calling, and kept in-frame beta chains. Every entry covers one CDR3 protein and lists the most common genes and DNA from its rows. The V and J calls reflect TCRdb's pipeline rather than the authors' work. The sample table holds 150,000 to 200,000 distinct CDR3 sequences, of which 35% to 45% were seen once. The top ten clonotypes cover over 7% of the sample.

This TCR was sampled from a man aged 25 to 40 with Graves' ophthalmopathy. Donor details come from another sample of the same person, matched by shared clones. The sequence links TRBV6-2 or TRBV6-3 to TRBJ2-4, with TRBD1 matching 7 junction bases. The sequencing input was peripheral blood. The sequenced DNA: TGTGCCAGCAGTTGGGGACAGACTCTAGCCAAAAACATTCAGTACTTC. It encodes CASSWGQTLAKNIQYF.